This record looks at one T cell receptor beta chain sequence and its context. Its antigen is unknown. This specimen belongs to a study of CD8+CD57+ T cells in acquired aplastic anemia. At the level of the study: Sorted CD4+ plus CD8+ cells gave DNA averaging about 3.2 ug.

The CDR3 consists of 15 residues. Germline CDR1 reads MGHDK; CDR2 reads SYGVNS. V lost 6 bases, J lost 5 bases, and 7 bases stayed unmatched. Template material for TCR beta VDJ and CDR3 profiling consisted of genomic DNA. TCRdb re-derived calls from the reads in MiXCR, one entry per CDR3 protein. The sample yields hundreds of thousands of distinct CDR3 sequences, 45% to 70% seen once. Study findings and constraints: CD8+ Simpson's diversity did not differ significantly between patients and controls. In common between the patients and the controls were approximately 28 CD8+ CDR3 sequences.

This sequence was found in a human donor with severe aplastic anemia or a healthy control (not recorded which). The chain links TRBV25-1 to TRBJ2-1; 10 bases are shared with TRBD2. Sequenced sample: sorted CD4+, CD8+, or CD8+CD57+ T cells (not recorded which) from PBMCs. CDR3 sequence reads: CASSHSGRINNEQFF. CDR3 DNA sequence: TGTGCCAGCAGCCATAGCGGGAGGATCAACAATGAGCAGTTCTTC.